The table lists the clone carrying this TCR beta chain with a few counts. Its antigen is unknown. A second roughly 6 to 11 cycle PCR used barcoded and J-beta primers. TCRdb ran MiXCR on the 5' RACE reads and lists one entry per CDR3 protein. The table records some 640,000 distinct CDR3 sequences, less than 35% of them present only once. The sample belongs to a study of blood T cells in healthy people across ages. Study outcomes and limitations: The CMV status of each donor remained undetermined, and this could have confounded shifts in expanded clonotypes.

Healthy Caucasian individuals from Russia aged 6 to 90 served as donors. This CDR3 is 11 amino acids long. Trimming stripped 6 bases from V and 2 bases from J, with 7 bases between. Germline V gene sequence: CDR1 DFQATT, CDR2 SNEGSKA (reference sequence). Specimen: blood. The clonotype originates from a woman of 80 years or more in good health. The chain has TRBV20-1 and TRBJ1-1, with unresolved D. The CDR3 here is CSAEANTEAFF. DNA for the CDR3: TGCAGTGCAGAGGCCAACACTGAAGCTTTCTTT.